Listed below are T cell receptor beta chains from one sample, sequenced in a study of graft-versus-host responses after intestinal transplantation. Generated by immunoSEQ multiplex PCR, the TCRdb table keeps only in-frame clones and is missing some. In the table there are approximately 3,800 clones, approximately 72% of which are singletons. The source was ileum tissue, collected about 1,000 days after intestinal transplantation. Source of these receptors: a human patient who received an intestinal transplant, so some T cells may come from the graft donor. The CDR3 runs from the conserved cysteine through the conserved F or W. Each record gives: V gene, J gene, CDR3 protein.

v_call: TRBV5-1; j_call: TRBJ2-1; cdr3_aa: CASSLGTSQDNEQFF
v_call: TRBV7-6; j_call: TRBJ2-3; cdr3_aa: CASSLGLTDTQYF
v_call: TRBV7-6; j_call: TRBJ2-2; cdr3_aa: CASSLSAAGELFF
v_call: TRBV4-1; j_call: TRBJ2-7; cdr3_aa: CASSQDLGTSYEQYF
v_call: TRBV28; j_call: TRBJ2-2; cdr3_aa: CASGTGTTGELFF
v_call: TRBV6-5; j_call: TRBJ2-5; cdr3_aa: CASARTYQETQYF
v_call: TRBV7-8; j_call: TRBJ1-3; cdr3_aa: CASSWGAGQGNTIYF
v_call: TRBV29-1; j_call: TRBJ1-1; cdr3_aa: CSVRVSGGLNTEAFF
v_call: TRBV7-9; j_call: TRBJ1-1; cdr3_aa: CASNEQGAKGNTEAFF
v_call: TRBV5-1; j_call: TRBJ2-1; cdr3_aa: CASSAAAVEGYNEQFF